Listed here are 21 T cell receptor beta chains from one sample, sequenced in a study of spatial heterogeneity in lung cancer. Regarding time point: sample taken at primary tumor resection. Frozen PBMC, nontumor lung or tumor provided whole RNA, which was sequenced unsorted. Each CDR3 protein gets one entry after TCRdb re-called the 5' RACE reads with MiXCR. This table holds thousands of distinct CDR3 sequences, about 4.6% found once. This specimen consisted of PBMCs, obtained at surgery. These receptors all stem from a male donor with early-stage non-small cell lung cancer.

On this clonotype: For a library built for alpha chains, this beta chain is a stray read; little rests on its size. The chain has TRBV14 and TRBJ1-2; a possible D gene is TRBD1 (6 bases). The CDR3 loop spans 15 amino acids. The V end lost 4 bases, the J end lost 5 bases, and 17 bases lay between the germline ends. The germline gives CDR1 SGHDN, CDR2 FVKESK. The CDR3 DNA reads as TGTGCCAGCAGCCCAGGGGCAGCGGCAGGGTATGGCTACACCTTC. Protein: CASSPGAAAGYGYTF. The complete variable domain, with remaining parts taken from reference TRBV14 and TRBJ1-2, reads EAGVTQFPSHSVIEKGQTVTLRCDPISGHDNLYWYRRVMGKEIKFLLHFVKESKQDESGMPNNRFLAERTGGTYSTLKVQPAELEDSGVYFCASSPGAAAGYGYTFGSGTRLTVV.

This clonotype was recorded at least ten times. This beta chain turned up in a library designed for alpha chains; as an off-target read, its abundance says little. This chain links TRBV9 with TRBJ2-5; TRBD2 is a possible D gene (6 bases). The germline gives CDR1 SGDLS, CDR2 YYNGEE. V lost 2 bases and J 6 bases, leaving 14 bases between the germline ends. The CDR3 totals 14 residues. The CDR3 DNA reads TGTGCCAGCAGCGTGGAGGGTCCTCAAAAGACCCAGTACTTC. It codes for CASSVEGPQKTQYF. Full variable domain (rest looked up from reference TRBV9 and TRBJ2-5): DSGVTQTPKHLITATGQRVTLRCSPRSGDLSVYWYQQSLDQGLQFLIQYYNGEERAKGNILERFSAQQFPDLHSELNLSSLELGDSALYFCASSVEGPQKTQYFGPGTRLLVL.

This clonotype has ten or more counts. The library was built for alpha chains, so this beta chain is an off-target read and its size means little. The CDR3 region has the DNA TGTGCCAGCAGTTACTCTTTCTCCCCGAACACTGAAGCTTTCTTT. Amino acid sequence: CASSYSFSPNTEAFF. The V and J genes are TRBV6-5 and TRBJ1-1; D uncertain. Trimming stripped 0 bases from V and 1 base from J, with 9 bases between. The CDR3 is 15 residues long. In germline, CDR1 is MNHEY, CDR2 SVGAGI.

Notes on this clonotype: The library was designed around alpha chains, so this beta chain is a stray read whose abundance carries little weight. The chain couples TRBV12-3 or TRBV12-4 to TRBJ1-5; D is uncertain. The CDR3 spans 14 residues. The V gene lost 3 bases and the J gene lost 5 bases, with 11 bases spanning the gap. The CDR3 loop reads CASSLTGVDQPQHF. The CDR3 DNA reads as TGTGCCAGCAGTTTGACCGGGGTGGATCAGCCCCAGCATTTT.

This clonotype was observed at least ten times. With the library built for alpha chains, this beta chain is off target and its frequency is not meaningful. The V gene is TRBV18, the J gene TRBJ1-1; 7 nucleotides agree with TRBD1. Per germline, CDR1 KGHSH and CDR2 LQKENI. CDR3 size: 17 residues. With V trimmed by 0 bases and J by 0 bases, 7 bases remained unmatched. The CDR3 DNA is TGTGCCAGCTCACCACCATTCACAGGGGCCATGAACACTGAAGCTTTCTTT. It encodes CASSPPFTGAMNTEAFF.

In its sample, this clonotype was seen many times. One end of the junction is discordant with germline, which a read error may explain. Because this beta chain is a stray read in a library intended to capture alpha chains, its abundance should not be given much weight. This chain uses TRBV10-3 with TRBJ2-5; D is perhaps TRBD2 (6 bases). Germline V gives CDR1 ENHRY, CDR2 SYGVKD. This CDR3 spans 14 amino acids. This chain's CDR3 is CATSGTQEQETQYF. Written as DNA, the CDR3 is TGTGCCACCAGTGGGACTCAAGAGCAAGAGACCCAGTACTTC.

As concerns this clonotype: Because the library targeted alpha chains, this beta chain is an off-target read whose size means little. The CDR3 bases are TGTGCCAGCACGGGGGGAATCATCGGGGAGCTGTTTTTT. Encoded protein: CASTGGIIGELFF. V usage is TRBV6-1 and J usage is TRBJ2-2, with 7 bases identical to TRBD2. The CDR3 extends over 13 amino acids. After removal of 7 bases from V and 7 bases from J, the junction contained 6 bases not matched to a gene. Germline values: CDR1 MNHNS, CDR2 SASEGT.

Points on this clonotype: Because this beta chain is a stray read in a library intended to capture alpha chains, its abundance should not be given much weight. The rearrangement joins TRBV5-4 to TRBJ2-5; a weak D match, TRBD1 (6 bases). Germline V gives CDR1 SGHNT, CDR2 YYREEE (reference sequence). V dropped 0 bases and J dropped 5 bases, with 8 bases sitting between them. The CDR3 is 13 residues long. CDR3 loop: CASSLGTAETQYF. CDR3 nucleotide sequence: TGTGCCAGCAGCTTGGGGACAGCCGAGACCCAGTACTTC.

Comment on this clonotype: Since it is a stray read in a library aimed at alpha chains, this beta chain has a size that is not meaningful. CDR3 DNA sequence: TGTGCCAGCAGCTTAGCCCCAGGGAAAAGACCCTACAATGAGCAGTTCTTC. This encodes CASSLAPGKRPYNEQFF. The chain carries TRBV7-2 and TRBJ2-1; possible D gene TRBD1, 5 bases. V lost 0 bases and J 2 bases, leaving 14 bases between the germline ends. Germline CDR1 and CDR2: SGHTA and FQGNSA. The CDR3 runs to 17 residues.

This clonotype appeared a few times. The library was prepared for alpha chains; this beta chain is a stray read, so its frequency means little. The chain has TRBV6-1 and TRBJ2-1; the match to TRBD2 covers 7 bases. V dropped 4 bases and J dropped 3; count of bases not matched to a gene: 3. CDR3 length equals 14 residues. CDR1 and CDR2 from the germline V gene are MNHNS and SASEGT. The CDR3 sequence is CASSGGGFYNEQFF. Here the CDR3 DNA reads TGTGCCAGCAGTGGGGGGGGGTTCTACAATGAGCAGTTCTTC.

This clonotype has at least ten counts. Within a library made for alpha chains, this beta chain is off target, and its count is uninformative. This chain uses TRBV6-5 with TRBJ1-2; D is ambiguous. This CDR3 has 15 residues. Germline values: CDR1 MNHEY, CDR2 SVGAGI. Trimming took 0 bases from V and 11 from J, leaving 19 bases between them. The CDR3 loop is CASSYSMEEGWKYTF. CDR3 sequence (DNA): TGTGCCAGCAGTTACTCGATGGAGGAAGGGTGGAAGTACACCTTC.

This clonotype occurred many times. Since the library was made to target alpha chains, this beta chain is a stray read and its abundance is not meaningful. The J gene is TRBJ2-2, the V gene TRBV6-6; TRBD1 agrees at 9 bases. Germline CDR1 is MNHNY and CDR2 is SVGAGI (reference sequence). CDR3 length: 14 amino acids. V lost 8 bases, J lost 4 bases, and 5 bases stayed unmatched. The CDR3, as DNA: TGTGCCAGCGAGGGACAGGGCGTCACCGGGGAGCTGTTTTTT. This sequence encodes CASEGQGVTGELFF.

This clonotype has more than one count but fewer than ten. This beta chain is an off-target read within a library intended for alpha chains, so its frequency means little. This chain uses TRBV5-1 with TRBJ2-1, with TRBD2 matching 9 bases. The CDR3 loop spans 14 amino acids. CDR1 and CDR2 (germline): SGHRS, YFSETQ. The V and J ends lost 4 bases and 9 bases, in that order; junction bases with no gene match: 8. The CDR3 loop reads CASSPSGGHGEQFF. CDR3 DNA: TGCGCCAGCAGCCCGAGCGGGGGGCATGGTGAGCAGTTCTTC. The whole variable domain, remainder taken from reference TRBV5-1 and TRBJ2-1, is KAGVTQTPRYLIKTRGQQVTLSCSPISGHRSVSWYQQTPGQGLQFLFEYFSETQRNKGNFPGRFSGRQFSNSRSEMNVSTLELGDSALYLCASSPSGGHGEQFFGPGTRLTVL.

Ten or more counts support this clonotype. This beta chain is an unintended read in a library built for alpha chains; its size means little. In DNA form, the CDR3 reads TGCGCCAGCAGTCGGGACGCGGGGAACAATGAGCAGTTCTTC. Translated: CASSRDAGNNEQFF. This chain joins TRBV10-1 and TRBJ2-1, with D perhaps matching TRBD2 (6 bases). Trimming took off 5 bases at V and 5 bases at J, with 13 bases between the two ends. The CDR3 has 14 residues. Germline CDR1 and CDR2: WNHNN and SYGVQD (reference sequence).

A word on this clonotype: The library was designed around alpha chains, so this beta chain is a stray read whose abundance carries little weight. The genes are TRBV7-2 and TRBJ2-5; 10 bases are shared with TRBD2. The length of the CDR3 is 14 residues. J gave up 6 bases and V 5 bases, and 6 bases lay outside the gene matches. Germline V gives CDR1 SGHTA, CDR2 FQGNSA. This chain's CDR3 is CASSPSGGGKTQYF. As DNA, the CDR3 is TGTGCCAGCAGCCCTAGCGGGGGTGGAAAGACCCAGTACTTC.

As to this clonotype: This beta chain turned up in a library designed for alpha chains; as an off-target read, its abundance says little. The chain employs TRBV18 and TRBJ1-1, with D possibly being TRBD1 (6 bases). The CDR3 extends over 13 amino acids. V was pared by 3 bases and J by 4 bases, with 9 bases between. Germline values: CDR1 KGHSH, CDR2 LQKENI. The CDR3, as DNA: TGTGCCAGCTCACCTACAGGGATCACTGAAGCTTTCTTT. Translating it yields CASSPTGITEAFF.

This clonotype rates as medium-sized. This beta chain lies outside the target of a library built for alpha chains; its clone size means little. J is TRBJ1-3 and V is TRBV7-2; the match to TRBD1 covers 8 bases. The CDR3 sequence is 16 residues long. J was trimmed by 0 bases and V by 4 bases; bases with no gene match: 5. Germline V CDR1 and CDR2: SGHTA, FQGNSA. CDR3 nucleotide sequence: TGTGCCAGCAGCTCGACAGGGGCGAGCTCTGGAAACACCATATATTTT. It translates to CASSSTGASSGNTIYF.

On this clonotype: As an off-target read in a library built for alpha chains, this beta chain has a frequency of little significance. The chain couples TRBV3-1 to TRBJ1-2, with D perhaps TRBD1 (6 bases). Germline values: CDR1 LGHDT, CDR2 YNNKEL (reference sequence). CDR3 length: 14 residues. Between the trimmed V and J ends, which lost 3 bases and 4 bases, there was a span of 12 bases. In DNA, the CDR3 is TGTGCCAGCAGCCACAGGGGATTTCTCTATGGCTACACCTTC. Translation: CASSHRGFLYGYTF.

As for this clonotype: Little can be read into the size of this beta chain, an off-target read in a library designed for alpha chains. The chain carries TRBV11-2 and TRBJ1-5; TRBD1 might be the D (5 bases). Trimming stripped 0 bases from V and 9 bases from J, with 9 bases between. The V gene's germline CDR1 is SGHAT and CDR2 FQNNGV. The CDR3 is made up of 13 amino acids. CDR3 coding DNA: TGTGCCAGCAGCTTAGAAGCTGGGGGGCCCCAGCATTTT. Its protein product is CASSLEAGGPQHF.

This clonotype was recorded at least ten times. This beta chain is a stray sequence in a library constructed for alpha chains; its clone size is not meaningful. The chain couples TRBV2 to TRBJ2-5; D possibly uses TRBD1 or TRBD2 (7 bases each). CDR3 length equals 15 residues. Trimming pared 6 bases from V and 5 bases from J, leaving 19 bases between. Germline CDR1 reads SNHLY; CDR2 reads FYNNEI. CDR3 sequence reads: CASSRGQGGRETQYF. The CDR3 region has the DNA TGTGCCAGCAGCCGGGGCCAGGGGGGGCGTGAGACCCAGTACTTC.

This clonotype was counted many times. For a library built for alpha chains, this beta chain is a stray read; little rests on its size. V and J are TRBV7-3 and TRBJ2-2; 7 bases agree with TRBD2. The length of the CDR3 is 15 residues. Losses at the gene ends were 2 bases for V and 6 bases for J; bases not matched to a gene: 6. Germline V gene lookup returns CDR1 SGHTA and CDR2 FQGTGA. CDR3: CASSLASGVAGELFF. The CDR3 DNA reads TGTGCCAGCAGCTTAGCTAGCGGAGTGGCCGGGGAGCTGTTTTTT.